These 32 T cell receptor beta chains came from one sample sequenced in a study of blood T cell repertoires in COVID-19. Using immunoSEQ multiplex PCR, the repertoire was profiled, and TCRdb retains in-frame clones only, with some absent. This table holds nearly 95,000 clones, around 87% found once. Specimen: peripheral blood. Every receptor here comes from a woman older than 75 with acute or convalescent COVID-19.

This sequence joins TRBV19 and TRBJ1-4, with 8 bases matching TRBD1. From germline, CDR1 is LNHDA and CDR2 SQIVND (reference sequence). J gave up 6 bases and V 5 bases, and 11 bases lay outside the gene matches. The CDR3 is 16 amino acids. The CDR3 reads CASSARDRSGDEKLFF. DNA of the CDR3: TGTGCCAGTAGTGCCCGGGACAGGTCGGGGGATGAAAAACTGTTTTTT. The full variable domain, completed using reference TRBV19 and TRBJ1-4, is DGGITQSPKYLFRKEGQNVTLSCEQNLNHDAMYWYRQDPGQGLRLIYYSQIVNDFQKGDIAEGYSVSREKKESFPLTVTSAQKNPTAFYLCASSARDRSGDEKLFFGSGTQLSVL.

The V gene is TRBV15, the J gene TRBJ2-5, with 7 positions matching TRBD2. Unmatched junction bases numbered 7, after V lost 2 bases and J lost 4 bases. Germline values: CDR1 LNHNV, CDR2 YYDKDF (reference sequence). The CDR3 loop spans 15 amino acids. The CDR3, as DNA: TGTGCCACCAGCAGAATCCAGGGCGGGGGAGAGACCCAGTACTTC. This translates into CATSRIQGGGETQYF.

The chain recombines TRBV10-1 with TRBJ2-7; D is undetermined. The ends were cut back, 8 bases at V and 6 bases at J, with 14 bases in the middle. This CDR3 has 12 amino acids. Germline loops: CDR1 WNHNN, CDR2 SYGVQD (reference sequence). Here the CDR3 reads CASRRPPIEQYF. The CDR3 DNA is TGCGCCAGCCGCAGGCCCCCCATCGAGCAGTACTTC.

The chain carries TRBV30 and TRBJ2-5; D call uncertain. Trimming shortened V by 2 bases and J by 7 bases, and 14 bases separated the two germline ends. This CDR3 has 13 amino acids. Germline-derived CDR1 and CDR2 are GTSNPN and SVGIG (reference sequence). Here the CDR3 reads CAWSIGGTSTQYF. CDR3 sequence (DNA): TGTGCCTGGAGTATTGGTGGCACCTCGACCCAGTACTTC.

Concerning this clone itself: A junction end diverges from the germline sequence, so it may reflect a read error. V and J are TRBV6-1 and TRBJ2-4; D is possibly TRBD2 (5 bases). This CDR3 spans 15 amino acids. The germline CDR1 and CDR2 sequences are MNHNS and SASEGT. The CDR3 DNA is TGTGCCAGCAGGGAAGGAGGAGTAGCCAAAAACATTCAGTACTTC. This translates into CASREGGVAKNIQYF.

V is TRBV7-8 and J is TRBJ1-3, with D possibly TRBD1 on 6 matching bases. Trimming took 4 bases from V and 0 from J, leaving 19 bases between them. The CDR3 covers 18 residues. CDR1 is SGHVS, CDR2 FQNEAQ, per germline. The DNA of the CDR3 is TGTGCCAGCAGCTCCCGAATACAGGGCTTTTTCTCTGGAAACACCATATATTTT. Translating gives CASSSRIQGFFSGNTIYF.

J is TRBJ2-4 and V is TRBV11-2; the D gene is possibly TRBD2 (5 bases). The CDR3 loop spans 16 amino acids. Trimming took 5 bases from V and 4 from J, leaving 18 bases between them. From germline, CDR1 is SGHAT and CDR2 FQNNGV. The CDR3 here is CASSPRAQPGKNIQYF. The CDR3 DNA sequence: TGTGCCAGCAGCCCCCGAGCACAGCCGGGAAAAAACATTCAGTACTTC.

This chain joins TRBV28 and TRBJ2-7, with 9 nucleotides matching TRBD2. This CDR3 region has 17 residues. The germline gives CDR1 MDHEN, CDR2 SYDVKM. Germline trimming cut 3 bases from V and 4 bases from J; bases unmatched to any gene: 13. The CDR3 region is CASSFTRGTSYRYEQYF. The CDR3 DNA follows: TGTGCCAGCAGTTTCACCAGAGGGACTAGCTATAGGTACGAGCAGTACTTC.

This chain links TRBV4-1 with TRBJ1-3; D possibly corresponds to TRBD1 (5 bases). The CDR3 is made up of 16 amino acids. The V gene lost 3 bases and the J gene lost 0 bases, with 12 bases spanning the gap. Looked up from germline, CDR1 is MGHRA and CDR2 is YSYEKL. As DNA, the CDR3 is TGCGCCAGCAGCCAGTTGGGGCAGAACTCTGGAAACACCATATATTTT. Residues: CASSQLGQNSGNTIYF.

This rearrangement joins TRBV5-1 to TRBJ2-7; 8 nucleotides line up with TRBD1. The CDR3 has 15 residues. Losses at the gene ends were 2 bases for V and 2 bases for J; bases not matched to a gene: 6. Germline values: CDR1 SGHRS, CDR2 YFSETQ. Here the CDR3 reads CASSLLTGAAYEQYF. The CDR3 nucleotides read TGCGCCAGCAGCTTATTGACAGGGGCGGCCTACGAGCAGTACTTC.

The V call is TRBV7-9, the J call TRBJ1-3; the D is unclear. The germline V gene has CDR1 SEHNR and CDR2 FQNEAQ (reference sequence). Trimming left V 0 bases short and J 0 bases short, with 9 bases between. This CDR3 has 16 amino acids. The CDR3: CASSLARSYSGNTIYF. CDR3 DNA sequence: TGTGCCAGCAGCTTAGCGCGGAGTTACTCTGGAAACACCATATATTTT.

DNA for the CDR3: TGTGCCTGGAGGTCCCCGGGTGGTAATTCACCCCTCCACTTT. Amino acid sequence: CAWRSPGGNSPLHF. The V and J genes are TRBV30 and TRBJ1-6; D ambiguous. V was clipped by 3 bases and J by 6 bases, with 12 bases between them. Looked up from germline, CDR1 is GTSNPN and CDR2 is SVGIG (reference sequence). CDR3 length: 14 amino acids.

The genes are TRBV10-2 and TRBJ2-2, with a weak D call TRBD2 (5 bases). Germline loops: CDR1 WSHSY, CDR2 SAAADI. This CDR3 spans 15 amino acids. With 3 bases removed from V and 3 bases from J, the gap between germline ends came to 11 bases. CDR3 loop: CASSDEGPDTGELFF. In DNA, the CDR3 is TGCGCCAGCAGTGACGAGGGTCCGGACACCGGGGAGCTGTTTTTT.

The rearrangement uses TRBV10-3 and TRBJ1-1; the D gene is possibly TRBD1 (6 bases). Looked up from germline, CDR1 is ENHRY and CDR2 is SYGVKD. V was shortened by 6 bases and J by 4 bases, with 15 bases between the two germline ends. This CDR3 is 14 amino acids long. DNA for the CDR3: TGTGCCATCAGCTCAGGACAGAAGCCCACTGAAGCTTTCTTT. Its protein product is CAISSGQKPTEAFF.

This chain connects TRBV2 to TRBJ2-4, with 11 bases that match TRBD2. V was clipped by 6 bases and J by 4 bases; unmatched bases: 5. The CDR3 runs 15 residues. Germline CDR1 and CDR2: SNHLY and FYNNEI. CDR3 DNA sequence: TGTGCCAGCAGCCCGACTAGCGGGGTGAAAAACATTCAGTACTTC. This sequence encodes CASSPTSGVKNIQYF.

The genes are TRBV6-6 and TRBJ1-1, with a possible D match to TRBD1 (6 bases). Trimming took 7 bases from V and 2 from J, leaving 8 bases between them. Germline V gene sequence: CDR1 MNHNY, CDR2 SVGAGI (reference sequence). The CDR3 runs to 12 residues. CDR3 in DNA: TGTGCCAGCAAACAGGGTAACACTGAAGCTTTCTTT. Translation gives CASKQGNTEAFF.

This chain joins TRBV28 and TRBJ1-2, with 9 bases identical to TRBD1. V lost 5 bases to trimming and J lost 5 bases; unmatched junction nucleotides: 6. The CDR3 is made up of 14 amino acids. Germline CDR1 is MDHEN and CDR2 is SYDVKM. CDR3 in DNA: TGTGCCAGCAGTCCCGGGACAGGGATGTATGGCTACACCTTC. This codes for CASSPGTGMYGYTF.

V and J are TRBV9 and TRBJ2-7, with 10 bases lining up with TRBD1. The CDR3 loop spans 15 amino acids. Germline trimming cut 0 bases from V and 3 bases from J; bases unmatched to any gene: 3. Per germline, CDR1 SGDLS and CDR2 YYNGEE. The DNA for the CDR3 is TGTGCCAGCAGCGTAGGGGGACAGGGGTACTACGAGCAGTACTTC. Residues: CASSVGGQGYYEQYF.

The CDR3 is CASSLGAGQGWSSPLHF. Here the CDR3 DNA reads TGCGCCAGCAGCTTGGGGGCCGGACAGGGGTGGAGTTCACCCCTCCACTTT. The rearrangement uses TRBV5-1 and TRBJ1-6; 9 bases fit TRBD1. The trim removed 0 bases at V and 9 bases at J, leaving 10 bases unmatched. The CDR3 consists of 17 residues. In germline, CDR1 is SGHRS, CDR2 YFSETQ.

The gene calls are TRBV20-1 and TRBJ2-7; D gene uncertain. Germline lookup yields CDR1 DFQATT and CDR2 SNEGSKA (reference sequence). The CDR3 contains 14 residues. The germline V and J ends were trimmed by 3 bases and 0 bases, with 12 bases remaining between them. In nucleotides, the CDR3 is TGCAGTGCTAGTTTGCCCCACGGCTCCTACGAGCAGTACTTC. Protein: CSASLPHGSYEQYF.

The V gene is TRBV5-1, the J gene TRBJ2-7, with D uncertain. Germline lookup yields CDR1 SGHRS and CDR2 YFSETQ. V gave up 2 bases and J gave up 3 bases, with 6 bases separating them. The CDR3 has 12 amino acids. The chain's CDR3 is CASSLTDYEQYF. The CDR3 DNA is TGCGCCAGCAGCTTAACAGACTACGAGCAGTACTTC.

The chain joins TRBV27 to TRBJ2-7; 9 bases match TRBD1. This CDR3 contains 16 residues. Germline CDR1 reads MNHEY; CDR2 reads SMNVEV (reference sequence). V lost 6 bases, J lost 5 bases, and 14 bases stayed unmatched. This CDR3 reads CASSMITGTGIDEQYF. The CDR3 nucleotides read TGTGCCAGCAGCATGATAACCGGGACAGGGATCGACGAGCAGTACTTC.

This sequence joins TRBV10-1 and TRBJ2-3; D may be TRBD1 (5 bases). The V end lost 2 bases, the J end lost 8 bases, and 11 bases lay between the germline ends. The CDR3 sequence is 13 residues long. CDR1 is WNHNN, CDR2 SYGVQD, per germline (reference sequence). This chain's CDR3 is CASSEQGVATQYF. The CDR3 nucleotides are TGCGCCAGCAGTGAGCAAGGGGTCGCTACGCAGTATTTT.

The rearrangement joins TRBV30 to TRBJ1-1; D unresolved. Germline V gives CDR1 GTSNPN, CDR2 SVGIG (reference sequence). CDR3 length equals 15 residues. V was cut by 2 bases and J by 0 bases, with 13 bases left in between. The CDR3 loop is CAWSPSRRMNTEAFF. CDR3 sequence (DNA): TGTGCCTGGAGTCCGTCGAGGAGAATGAACACTGAAGCTTTCTTT.

The chain has TRBV5-4 and TRBJ2-3, with TRBD2 matching 7 bases. Germline CDR1 is SGHNT and CDR2 is YYREEE (reference sequence). This CDR3 is built from 14 residues. V dropped 0 bases and J dropped 4; count of bases not matched to a gene: 2. CDR3 in DNA: TGTGCCAGCAGCTTGGTGGGGGGGTCAGATACGCAGTATTTT. Translated: CASSLVGGSDTQYF.

The chain links TRBV10-3 to TRBJ2-3; TRBD2 agrees at 10 bases. V lost 6 bases, J lost 2 bases, and 2 bases stayed unmatched. Germline V CDR1 and CDR2: ENHRY, SYGVKD. CDR3 size: 14 residues. CDR3 protein: CAIRAGGYTDTQYF. CDR3 DNA: TGTGCCATCAGAGCGGGAGGGTACACAGATACGCAGTATTTT.

The J gene is TRBJ1-1, the V gene TRBV19, with a tentative D call TRBD1 (5 bases). The length of the CDR3 is 14 residues. Trimming stripped 4 bases from V and 0 bases from J, with 9 bases between. Per germline, CDR1 LNHDA and CDR2 SQIVND (reference sequence). The CDR3 nucleotides are TGTGCCAGTAGTAGCCGACAGTTGAACACTGAAGCTTTCTTT. Its protein is CASSSRQLNTEAFF.

V usage is TRBV7-3 and J usage is TRBJ2-7; D gene unclear. CDR3 length: 13 amino acids. The V gene's germline CDR1 is SGHTA and CDR2 FQGTGA. V gave up 5 bases and J gave up 0 bases, with 8 bases separating them. CDR3 in amino acids: CASSKDNSYEQYF. As DNA, the CDR3 is TGTGCCAGCAGCAAAGACAACTCCTACGAGCAGTACTTC.

The V and J genes are TRBV6-5 and TRBJ2-2; no clear D gene. This CDR3 contains 13 residues. The ends were cut back, 6 bases at V and 0 bases at J, with 5 bases in the middle. CDR1 is MNHEY, CDR2 SVGAGI, per germline. CDR3 sequence: CASRQPNTGELFF. Here the CDR3 DNA reads TGTGCCAGCAGACAACCGAACACCGGGGAGCTGTTTTTT.

This sequence joins TRBV7-2 and TRBJ2-7; D not certain. This CDR3 has 11 residues. Per the germline V gene, CDR1 is SGHTA and CDR2 is FQGNSA. V dropped 0 bases and J dropped 5 bases, with 2 bases sitting between them. Here the CDR3 reads CASSLADEQYF. In DNA form, the CDR3 reads TGTGCCAGCAGCTTAGCCGACGAGCAGTACTTC.

This chain joins TRBV12-5 and TRBJ2-7; D is possibly TRBD1 (5 bases). The V end lost 8 bases, the J end lost 2 bases, and 16 bases lay between the germline ends. Germline-derived CDR1 and CDR2 are LGHNT and FRNRAP. The CDR3 is made up of 14 amino acids. The CDR3 DNA follows: TGTGCTAGTAGCCAGGACCCAGGGCCCTACGAGCAGTACTTC. Translated: CASSQDPGPYEQYF. The entire variable domain, with the rest obtained from reference TRBV12-5 and TRBJ2-7, is as follows: DARVTQTPRHKVTEMGQEVTMRCQPILGHNTVFWYRQTMMQGLELLAYFRNRAPLDDSGMPKDRFSAEMPDATLATLKIQPSEPRDSAVYFCASSQDPGPYEQYFGPGTRLTVT.

This clone was counted between two and nine times. The J gene is TRBJ1-1, the V gene TRBV19; 9 nucleotides line up with TRBD1. Germline lookup yields CDR1 LNHDA and CDR2 SQIVND (reference sequence). With V trimmed by 4 bases and J by 3 bases, 6 bases remained unmatched. This CDR3 is built from 15 residues. CDR3 loop: CASSRGTGRYTEAFF. CDR3 in DNA: TGTGCCAGTAGTAGAGGGACAGGGAGGTACACTGAAGCTTTCTTT.